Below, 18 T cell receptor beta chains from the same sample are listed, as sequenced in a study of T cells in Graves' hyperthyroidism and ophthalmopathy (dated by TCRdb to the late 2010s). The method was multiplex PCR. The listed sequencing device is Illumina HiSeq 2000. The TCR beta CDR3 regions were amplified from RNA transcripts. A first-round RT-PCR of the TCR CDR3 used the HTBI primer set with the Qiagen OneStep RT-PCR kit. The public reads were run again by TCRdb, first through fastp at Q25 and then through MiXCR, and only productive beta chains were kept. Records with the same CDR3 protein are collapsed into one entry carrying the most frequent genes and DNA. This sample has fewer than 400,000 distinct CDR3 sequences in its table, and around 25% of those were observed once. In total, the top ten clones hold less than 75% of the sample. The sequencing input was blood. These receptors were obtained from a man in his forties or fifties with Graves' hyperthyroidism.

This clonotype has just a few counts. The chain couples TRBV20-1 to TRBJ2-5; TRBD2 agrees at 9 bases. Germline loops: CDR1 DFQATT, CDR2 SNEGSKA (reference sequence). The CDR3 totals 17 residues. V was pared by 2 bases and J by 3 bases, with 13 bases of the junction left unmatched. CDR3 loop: CSARFLGGTSPEETQYF. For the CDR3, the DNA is TGCAGTGCTAGATTTCTCGGCGGGACTAGCCCCGAAGAGACCCAGTACTTC.

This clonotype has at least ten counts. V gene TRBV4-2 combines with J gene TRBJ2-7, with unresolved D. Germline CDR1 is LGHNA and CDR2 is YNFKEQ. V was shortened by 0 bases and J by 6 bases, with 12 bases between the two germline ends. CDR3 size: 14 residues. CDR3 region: CASSQEGRVSEQYF. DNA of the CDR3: TGTGCCAGCAGCCAAGAGGGTAGAGTCTCCGAGCAGTACTTC.

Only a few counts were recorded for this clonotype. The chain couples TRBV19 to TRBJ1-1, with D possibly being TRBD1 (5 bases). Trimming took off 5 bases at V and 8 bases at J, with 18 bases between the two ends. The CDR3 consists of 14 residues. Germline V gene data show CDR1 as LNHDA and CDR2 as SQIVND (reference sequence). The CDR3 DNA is TGTGCCAGTAGTGTGTTACAGGTAGGGAGGGAAGCTTTCTTT. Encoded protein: CASSVLQVGREAFF. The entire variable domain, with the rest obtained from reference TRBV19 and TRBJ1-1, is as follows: DGGITQSPKYLFRKEGQNVTLSCEQNLNHDAMYWYRQDPGQGLRLIYYSQIVNDFQKGDIAEGYSVSREKKESFPLTVTSAQKNPTAFYLCASSVLQVGREAFFGQGTRLTVV.

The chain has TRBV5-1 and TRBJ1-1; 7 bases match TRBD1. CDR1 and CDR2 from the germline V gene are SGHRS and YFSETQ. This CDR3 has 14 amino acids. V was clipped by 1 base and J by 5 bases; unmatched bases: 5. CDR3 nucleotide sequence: TGCGCCAGCAGCTTGAACAGGGGTGGGACTGAAGCTTTCTTT. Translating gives CASSLNRGGTEAFF. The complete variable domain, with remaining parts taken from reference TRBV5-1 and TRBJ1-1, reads KAGVTQTPRYLIKTRGQQVTLSCSPISGHRSVSWYQQTPGQGLQFLFEYFSETQRNKGNFPGRFSGRQFSNSRSEMNVSTLELGDSALYLCASSLNRGGTEAFFGQGTRLTVV.

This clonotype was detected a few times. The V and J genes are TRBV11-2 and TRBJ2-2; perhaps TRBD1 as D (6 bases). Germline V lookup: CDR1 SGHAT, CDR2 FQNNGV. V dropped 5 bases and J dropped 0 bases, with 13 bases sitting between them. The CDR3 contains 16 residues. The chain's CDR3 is CASSPTDRPNTGELFF. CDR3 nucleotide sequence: TGTGCCAGCAGCCCAACGGACAGACCGAACACCGGGGAGCTGTTTTTT.

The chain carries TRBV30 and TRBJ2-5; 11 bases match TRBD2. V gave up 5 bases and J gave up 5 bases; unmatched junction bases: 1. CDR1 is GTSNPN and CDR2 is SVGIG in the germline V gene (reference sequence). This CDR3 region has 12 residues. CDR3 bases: TGTGCCTGGGGGACTAGCGGTGAGACCCAGTACTTC. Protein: CAWGTSGETQYF.

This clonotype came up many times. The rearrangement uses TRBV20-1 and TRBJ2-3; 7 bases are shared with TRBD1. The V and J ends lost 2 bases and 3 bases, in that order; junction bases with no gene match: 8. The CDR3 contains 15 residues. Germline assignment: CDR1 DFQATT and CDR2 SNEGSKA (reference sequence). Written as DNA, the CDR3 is TGCAGTGCTAGACCCGGGACAGTAGAAACAGATACGCAGTATTTT. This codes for CSARPGTVETDTQYF.

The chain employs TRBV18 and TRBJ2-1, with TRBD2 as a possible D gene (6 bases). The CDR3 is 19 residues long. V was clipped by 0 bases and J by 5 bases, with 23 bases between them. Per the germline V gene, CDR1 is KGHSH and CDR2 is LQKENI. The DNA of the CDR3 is TGTGCCAGCTCACCACCCCGGGGGTCAGGGACCCGCTTTGACAATGAGCAGTTCTTC. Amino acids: CASSPPRGSGTRFDNEQFF.

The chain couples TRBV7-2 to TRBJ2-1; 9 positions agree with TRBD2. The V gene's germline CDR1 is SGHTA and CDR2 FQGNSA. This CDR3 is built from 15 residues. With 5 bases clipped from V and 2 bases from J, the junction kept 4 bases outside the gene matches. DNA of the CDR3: TGTGCCAGCAGCCCAGTAGCGGGAGCCTACAATGAGCAGTTCTTC. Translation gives CASSPVAGAYNEQFF.

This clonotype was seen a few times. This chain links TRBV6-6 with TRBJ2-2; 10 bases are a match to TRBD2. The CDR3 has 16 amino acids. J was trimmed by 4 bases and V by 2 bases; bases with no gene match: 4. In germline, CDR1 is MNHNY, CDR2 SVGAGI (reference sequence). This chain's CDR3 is CASSYPSGSTTGELFF. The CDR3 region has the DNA TGTGCCAGCAGTTACCCTAGCGGGAGTACCACCGGGGAGCTGTTTTTT.

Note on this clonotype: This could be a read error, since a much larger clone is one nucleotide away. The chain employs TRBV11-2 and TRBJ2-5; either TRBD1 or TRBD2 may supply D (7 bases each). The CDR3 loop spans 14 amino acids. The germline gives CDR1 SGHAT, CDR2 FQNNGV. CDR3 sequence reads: CASSPGGGGESQYF. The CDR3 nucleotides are TGTGCCAGCAGCCCAGGGGGTGGGGGGGAGAGCCAGTACTTC. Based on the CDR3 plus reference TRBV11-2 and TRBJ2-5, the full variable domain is EAGVAQSPRYKIIEKRQSVAFWCNPISGHATLYWYQQILGQGPKLLIQFQNNGVVDDSQLPKDRFSAERLKGVDSTLKIQPAKLEDSAVYLCASSPGGGGESQYFGPGTRLLVL.

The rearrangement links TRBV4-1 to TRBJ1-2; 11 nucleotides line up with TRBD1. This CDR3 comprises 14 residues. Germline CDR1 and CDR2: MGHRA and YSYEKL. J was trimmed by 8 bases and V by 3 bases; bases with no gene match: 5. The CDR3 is CASSQGTGGAGYTF. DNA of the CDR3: TGCGCCAGCAGCCAGGGGACAGGGGGTGCAGGCTACACCTTC.

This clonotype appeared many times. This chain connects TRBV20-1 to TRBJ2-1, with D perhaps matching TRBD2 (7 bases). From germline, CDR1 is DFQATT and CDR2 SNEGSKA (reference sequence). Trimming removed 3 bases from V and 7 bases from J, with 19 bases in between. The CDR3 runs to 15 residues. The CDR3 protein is CSARGGARGSNEQFF. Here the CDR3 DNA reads TGCAGTGCTAGGGGGGGGGCAAGGGGCAGTAATGAGCAGTTCTTC.

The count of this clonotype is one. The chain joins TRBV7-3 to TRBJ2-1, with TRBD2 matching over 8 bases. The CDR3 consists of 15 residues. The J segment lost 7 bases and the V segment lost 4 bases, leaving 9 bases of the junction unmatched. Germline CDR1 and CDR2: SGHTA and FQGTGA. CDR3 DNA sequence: TGTGCCAGCAGCTATGGGGGGACTAGGGGAAATGAGCAGTTCTTC. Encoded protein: CASSYGGTRGNEQFF. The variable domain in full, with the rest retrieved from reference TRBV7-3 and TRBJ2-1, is GAGVSQTPSNKVTEKGKYVELRCDPISGHTALYWYRQSLGQGPEFLIYFQGTGAADDSGLPNDRFFAVRPEGSVSTLKIQRTERGDSAVYLCASSYGGTRGNEQFFGPGTRLTVL.

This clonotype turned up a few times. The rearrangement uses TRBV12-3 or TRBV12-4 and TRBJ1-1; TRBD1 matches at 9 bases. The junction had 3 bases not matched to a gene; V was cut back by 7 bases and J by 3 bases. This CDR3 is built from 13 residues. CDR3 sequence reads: CASTRTGDTEAFF. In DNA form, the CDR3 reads TGTGCCAGCACTAGGACAGGGGACACTGAAGCTTTCTTT.

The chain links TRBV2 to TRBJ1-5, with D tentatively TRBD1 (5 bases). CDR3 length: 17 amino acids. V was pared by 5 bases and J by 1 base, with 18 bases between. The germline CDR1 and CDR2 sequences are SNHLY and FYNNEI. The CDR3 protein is CASSLALQGTSNQPQHF. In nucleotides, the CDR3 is TGTGCCAGCAGTTTAGCGCTCCAGGGTACAAGCAATCAGCCCCAGCATTTT.

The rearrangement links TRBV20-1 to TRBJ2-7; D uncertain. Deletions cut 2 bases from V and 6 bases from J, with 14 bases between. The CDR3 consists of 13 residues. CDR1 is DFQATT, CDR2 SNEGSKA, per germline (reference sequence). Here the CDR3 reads CSARSGDLSEQYF. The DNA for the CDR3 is TGCAGTGCTAGAAGTGGGGATCTCTCCGAGCAGTACTTC.

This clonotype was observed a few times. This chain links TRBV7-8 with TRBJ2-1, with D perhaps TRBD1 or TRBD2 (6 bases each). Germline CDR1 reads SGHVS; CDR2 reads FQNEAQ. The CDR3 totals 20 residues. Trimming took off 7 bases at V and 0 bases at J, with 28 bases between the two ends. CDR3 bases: TGTGCCAGCATCCCACCGAGGGGGTGGGGCGGGGCGAGCTCCTACAATGAGCAGTTCTTC. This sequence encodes CASIPPRGWGGASSYNEQFF.